This TCR beta chain was recorded in a study of early T cells in non-severe SARS-CoV-2 infection. The CDR3 is 14 residues long. Germline loops: CDR1 KGHSH, CDR2 LQKENI. Trimming took 6 bases from V and 0 from J, leaving 11 bases between them. TCRdb used MiXCR to reprocess the 5' RACE reads, holding one entry per CDR3 protein. In the table there are 85,000 to 90,000 distinct CDR3 sequences, about 15% of which are singletons. This clonotype was recorded a few times. The chain carries TRBV18 and TRBJ1-1; D perhaps matches TRBD1 (5 bases). Sequenced: whole blood. The receptor was derived from an adult who was a healthcare worker with PCR-confirmed SARS-CoV-2 infection or an uninfected control (not recorded which). The CDR3 spells CASSPTELNTEAFF. For the CDR3, the DNA is TGTGCCAGCTCGCCGACAGAATTGAACACTGAAGCTTTCTTT.